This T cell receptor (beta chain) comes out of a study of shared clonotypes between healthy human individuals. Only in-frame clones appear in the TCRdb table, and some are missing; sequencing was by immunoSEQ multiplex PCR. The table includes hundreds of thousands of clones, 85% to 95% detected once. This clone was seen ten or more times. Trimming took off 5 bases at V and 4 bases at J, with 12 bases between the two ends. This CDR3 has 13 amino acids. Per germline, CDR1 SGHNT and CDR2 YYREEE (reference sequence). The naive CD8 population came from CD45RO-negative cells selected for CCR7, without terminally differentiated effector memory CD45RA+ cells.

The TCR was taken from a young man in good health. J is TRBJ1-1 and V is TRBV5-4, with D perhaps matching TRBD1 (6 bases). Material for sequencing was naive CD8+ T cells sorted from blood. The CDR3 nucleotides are TGTGCCAGCAGGCCCACAGGGTCCACTGAAGCTTTCTTT. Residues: CASRPTGSTEAFF.